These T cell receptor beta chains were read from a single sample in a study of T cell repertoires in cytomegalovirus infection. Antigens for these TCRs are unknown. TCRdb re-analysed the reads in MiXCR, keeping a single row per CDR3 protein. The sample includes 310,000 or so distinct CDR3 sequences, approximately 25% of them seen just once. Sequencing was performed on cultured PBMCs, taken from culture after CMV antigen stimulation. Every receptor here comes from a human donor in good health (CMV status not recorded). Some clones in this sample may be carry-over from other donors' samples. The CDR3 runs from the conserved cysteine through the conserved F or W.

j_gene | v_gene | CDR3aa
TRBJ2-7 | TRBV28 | CASRNRGYEQYF
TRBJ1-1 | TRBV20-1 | CSARYRQGSTEAFF
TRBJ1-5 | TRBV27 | CASSFQNSNQPQHF
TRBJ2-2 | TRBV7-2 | CASSSTMGTGELFF
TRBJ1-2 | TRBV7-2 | CASSFGGLTQSGYTF
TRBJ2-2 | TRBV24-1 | CATSDLSGGTGELFF
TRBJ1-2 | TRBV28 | CASSFGQGSRGYTF
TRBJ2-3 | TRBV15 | CATSRDPAGGSNTQYF
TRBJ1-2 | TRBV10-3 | CAISESINLGGYTF
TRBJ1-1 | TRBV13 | CASSPKALGANTEAFF
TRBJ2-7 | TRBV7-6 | CASSSGTGSAKRSEQYF
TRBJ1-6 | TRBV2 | CASSEAPRGRSPLHF
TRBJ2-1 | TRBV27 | CASSLHGPRGGQFF
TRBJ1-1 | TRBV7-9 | CASSLGHGVTEAFF
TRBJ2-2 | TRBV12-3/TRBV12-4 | CASSLQVSGELFF
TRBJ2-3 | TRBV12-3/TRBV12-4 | CASSFTRGTLAGASDTQYF
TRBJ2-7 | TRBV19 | CATGLAANYEQYF
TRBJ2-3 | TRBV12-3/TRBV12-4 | CASSLRDFYTDTQYF
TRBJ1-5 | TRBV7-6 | CASSSGAGGYSNQPQHF
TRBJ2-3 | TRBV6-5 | CASSYRPADTQYF
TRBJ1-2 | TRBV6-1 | CASSPKTGPSYGYTF
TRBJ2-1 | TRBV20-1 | CSAREGPGLAIWNEQFF
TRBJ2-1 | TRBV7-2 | CASSPHPGYNEQFF
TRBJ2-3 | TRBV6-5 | CASSYGGHSDTQYF
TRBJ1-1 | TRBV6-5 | CASSYYSLGTEAFF
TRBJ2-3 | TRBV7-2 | CASSSNHPSGAIPDTQYF
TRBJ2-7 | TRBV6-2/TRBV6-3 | CASSRTENYEQYF
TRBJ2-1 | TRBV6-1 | CASSERPVWDRNYNEQFF
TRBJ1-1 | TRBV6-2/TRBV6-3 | CASSYSRPGGLITEAFF
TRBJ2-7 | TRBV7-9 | CASSLTGGSMREQYF
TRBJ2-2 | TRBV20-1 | CSARAVGTNTGELFF